Listed below are T cell receptor beta chains from one sample, sequenced in a study of blood T cell repertoires in COVID-19. The method was immunoSEQ multiplex PCR; TCRdb's version includes in-frame clones alone and lacks a portion of them. The sample carries over 200,000 clones, 88% recorded once. The sample consisted of peripheral blood. Receptors were obtained from a woman between 35 and 50 years old who had recovered from COVID-19. The CDR3 runs from the conserved cysteine through the conserved F or W. A D gene is named only where the DNA matches it firmly. Rows give clone size only sometimes, using once, few, many, or a class for an expanded clone.

d_call j_call cdr3_length v_call clone_size cdr3_nt cdr3_aa
TRBD1 TRBJ1-5 15 TRBV24-1 . TGTGCCACCAGTGACCCCACAGGGGGAGATCAGCCCCAGCATTTT CATSDPTGGDQPQHF
TRBD2 TRBJ2-3 13 TRBV5-6 . TGTGCCAGCAGCGGGGACTACACAGATACGCAGTATTTT CASSGDYTDTQYF
. TRBJ1-5 17 TRBV4-2 . TGTGCCAGCAGCCCTGGACTCCTGGACAGTAGCAATCAGCCCCAGCATTTT CASSPGLLDSSNQPQHF
. TRBJ2-5 15 TRBV28 . TGTGCCAGCAAAAATAACCCCACTAGCATGGAGACCCAGTACTTC CASKNNPTSMETQYF
. TRBJ1-5 18 TRBV5-6 . TGTGCCAGCAGCCGGATGGGGGTGGGAGGGTATAGCAATCAGCCCCAGCATTTT CASSRMGVGGYSNQPQHF
TRBD2 TRBJ2-7 15 TRBV7-9 . TGTGCCAGCAGCACCCCTAGCGGGGACTCCTACGAGCAGTACTTC CASSTPSGDSYEQYF
TRBD2 TRBJ2-2 14 TRBV29-1 once TGCAGCGCTATACTAGCGGGGGACACCGGGGAGCTGTTTTTT CSAILAGDTGELFF
TRBD1 TRBJ1-3 17 TRBV11-2 . TGTGCCAGCAGCTTAGGGATCGGCAGGGGGTTGGAAAACACCATATATTTT CASSLGIGRGLENTIYF
TRBD1 TRBJ1-5 16 TRBV19 few TGTGCCAGTAGTATTTCCCCCAGGGGGTCCGGTCAGCCCCAGCATTTT CASSISPRGSGQPQHF
. TRBJ2-1 15 TRBV5-4 . TGTGCCAGCAGCCCCCCTCCGCTAGGCGCCGATGAGCAGTTCTTC CASSPPPLGADEQFF
. TRBJ1-6 13 TRBV6-5 few TGTGCCAGCAGTTACTTCGAGAATTCACCCCTCCACTTT CASSYFENSPLHF
TRBD1 TRBJ1-4 15 TRBV3-1/TRBV3-2 . TGTGCCAGCAGCCAAGATGTTGTCAGGGGGGAAAAACTGTTTTTT CASSQDVVRGEKLFF
. TRBJ2-2 15 TRBV7-9 . TGTGCCAGCAGCTTAGCTGACAGGCGTGCCGGGGAGCTGTTTTTT CASSLADRRAGELFF
. TRBJ1-2 12 TRBV5-1 . TGCGCCAGCAGCTTGGACCAGTATGGCTACACCTTC CASSLDQYGYTF
TRBD1 TRBJ1-1 13 TRBV19 few TGTGCCAGTAAGGGGACAGGCGGGACTGAAGCTTTCTTT CASKGTGGTEAFF
TRBD2 TRBJ2-4 18 TRBV3-1/TRBV3-2 . TGTGCCAGCAGCCAAGATAGCGGGCTAGCGGGAGGCACGGACATTCAGTACTTC CASSQDSGLAGGTDIQYF
TRBD2 TRBJ2-3 16 TRBV5-4 . TGTGCCAGCAGCTTACTAGCGGGAGGTTCCACAGATACGCAGTATTTT CASSLLAGGSTDTQYF
TRBD2 TRBJ2-1 15 TRBV29-1 . TGCAGCGTGGCCCCAGCGGGACCCGGCGGGGATGAGCAGTTCTTC CSVAPAGPGGDEQFF
TRBD1 TRBJ1-1 14 TRBV7-2 few TGTGCCAGCAGCTTAGAAGCAGGGGGGACTGAAGCTTTCTTT CASSLEAGGTEAFF
TRBD2 TRBJ2-3 16 TRBV3-1/TRBV3-2 . TGTGCCAGCAGCCGGGGACTAGCGGGAGCGATCGGTACGCAGTATTTT CASSRGLAGAIGTQYF
. TRBJ1-2 15 TRBV6-5 . TGTGCCAGCAGTTGGGGGACACAGGGCAACTATGGCTACACCTTC CASSWGTQGNYGYTF
TRBD1 TRBJ2-2 15 TRBV9 . TGTGCCAGCAGCGCCGCCCCAGGGGGCGGCGGGGAGCTGTTTTTT CASSAAPGGGGELFF
. TRBJ1-1 14 TRBV5-1 few TGCGCCAGCAGCGCCTACAGGGATGGGACTGAAGCTTTCTTT CASSAYRDGTEAFF
TRBD1 TRBJ1-5 14 TRBV19 . TGTGCCAGCCACCAGGGGGTCGGGGGCCAGCCCCAGCATTTT CASHQGVGGQPQHF
. TRBJ2-1 14 TRBV7-2 . TGTGCCAGCAGCTTAGAGTCCAGCTACAATGAGCAGTTCTTC CASSLESSYNEQFF
TRBD1 TRBJ1-1 15 TRBV10-3 . TGTGCCATCAGCCCTCGACAGGGCCTGAACACTGAAGCTTTCTTT CAISPRQGLNTEAFF
. TRBJ2-1 16 TRBV23-1 . TGCGCCAGCAGTCATCCAGGGGGAGGCTCCTACAATGAGCAGTTCTTC CASSHPGGGSYNEQFF
. TRBJ1-2 11 TRBV3-1/TRBV3-2 . TGTGCCAGCAGGGACAGTGCAGGCTACACCTTC CASRDSAGYTF
TRBD2 TRBJ2-7 14 TRBV5-1 . TGCGCCAGCACCGGGGGGGGCGGAACCTACGAGCAGTACTTC CASTGGGGTYEQYF
TRBD1 TRBJ1-4 14 TRBV7-2 once TGTGCCAGCAGCCCCGGGGGACAGCCGGAAAAACTGTTTTTT CASSPGGQPEKLFF
. TRBJ2-3 16 TRBV7-6 . TGTGCCAGCAGCCCACCCCTGGGGCCTAGCACAGATACGCAGTATTTT CASSPPLGPSTDTQYF
. TRBJ1-1 13 TRBV6-2/TRBV6-3 . TGTGCCAGCAGTTACCCCACGGGCACTGAAGCTTTCTTT CASSYPTGTEAFF
TRBD1 TRBJ2-2 15 TRBV7-2 few TGTGCCAGCAGCCCCACAGGGGTCCGCACCGGGGAGCTGTTTTTT CASSPTGVRTGELFF
TRBD2 TRBJ2-1 13 TRBV20-1 few TGCAGTGCTAGTCCCACTAGCGGGAGTGAGCAGTTCTTC CSASPTSGSEQFF
. TRBJ2-5 15 TRBV7-2 . TGTGCCAGCAGCCCCCGGGGTAGCGCCCAAGAGACCCAGTACTTC CASSPRGSAQETQYF
. TRBJ2-2 14 TRBV6-5 . TGTGCCAGCAGCCAAACTGGGAACACCGGGGAGCTGTTTTTT CASSQTGNTGELFF
TRBD1 TRBJ1-1 14 TRBV7-9 . TGTGCCAGCAGCCAGGACAGGAGCCACACTGAAGCTTTCTTT CASSQDRSHTEAFF
TRBD2 TRBJ2-5 14 TRBV25-1 . TGTGCCAGCAGTAGGAGCGGGAGCTGGGAGACCCAGTACTTC CASSRSGSWETQYF
TRBD2 TRBJ2-2 15 TRBV5-1 . TGCGCCAGCAGCCTCAGGGCGGGAGGGGCCGGGGAGCTGTTTTTT CASSLRAGGAGELFF
. TRBJ1-4 14 TRBV19 . TGTGCCAGTACGGAGGTGGACCGCGGGGAAAAACTGTTTTTT CASTEVDRGEKLFF
. TRBJ1-1 13 TRBV7-3 . TGTGCCAGCAGCTTAAGTCTAAACACTGAAGCTTTCTTT CASSLSLNTEAFF
TRBD1 TRBJ1-5 15 TRBV6-4 few TGTGCCGCCCCCCTAGGACAGGGGGGCAATCAGCCCCAGCATTTT CAAPLGQGGNQPQHF
. TRBJ2-7 15 TRBV19 . TGTGCCAGTAGTATGGTCGGTGACAAAACCTACGAGCAGTACTTC CASSMVGDKTYEQYF
. TRBJ2-4 18 TRBV5-5 . TGTGCCAGCAGCCCAGGGGTGAGGCGACCCATAGCCAAAAACATTCAGTACTTC CASSPGVRRPIAKNIQYF